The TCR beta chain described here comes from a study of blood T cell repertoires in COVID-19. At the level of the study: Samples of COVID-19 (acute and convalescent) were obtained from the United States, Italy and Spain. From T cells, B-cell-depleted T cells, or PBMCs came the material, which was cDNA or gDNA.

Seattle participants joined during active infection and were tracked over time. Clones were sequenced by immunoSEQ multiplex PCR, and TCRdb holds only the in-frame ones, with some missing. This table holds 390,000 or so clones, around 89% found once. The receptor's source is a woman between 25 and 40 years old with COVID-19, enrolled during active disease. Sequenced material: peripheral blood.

CDR3 bases: TGTGCCAGCAGCGACCGAAGGAGACTCAATTCACCCCTCCACTTT. Its protein is CASSDRRRLNSPLHF. This chain links TRBV5-5 with TRBJ1-6, with D uncertain. The CDR3 length is 15 residues. V was cut by 4 bases and J by 7 bases, with 15 bases left in between. Germline-derived CDR1 and CDR2 are SGHKS and YYEKEE (reference sequence).